One and the same sample provided the 14 T cell receptor beta chains below, sequenced in a study of shared clonotypes between healthy human individuals. Profiled with immunoSEQ multiplex PCR; TCRdb holds only in-frame clones, not every one. Among approximately 2,300,000 clones listed, roughly 90% were seen once. The sequencing sample was made of naive CD4+ T cells from PBMCs. The sample's subset: CD45RA+ positively selected. The receptor set was obtained from a man aged 18 to 29 in good health. Some clones in this sample may be carry-over from other donors' samples.

The chain recombines TRBV6-1 with TRBJ1-5; 8 bases align to TRBD1. Trimming at V came to 7 bases and at J to 8 bases, leaving 13 bases not matched to a gene. This CDR3 has 15 residues. CDR1 MNHNS and CDR2 SASEGT come from the germline V gene. CDR3 coding DNA: TGTGCCAGCATGTTAGGCCAGGGGGCGCGGAAGCCCCAGCATTTT. Translation: CASMLGQGARKPQHF.

V and J are TRBV18 and TRBJ1-2; D is perhaps TRBD1 (5 bases). Trimming took 4 bases from V and 6 from J, leaving 12 bases between them. Per germline, CDR1 KGHSH and CDR2 LQKENI. The CDR3 consists of 13 residues. CDR3 in amino acids: CASSHGGLDGYTF. The CDR3 DNA sequence: TGTGCCAGCTCACACGGGGGGTTGGATGGCTACACCTTC.

V is TRBV28 and J is TRBJ2-7; possible D gene TRBD1, 6 bases. The CDR3 has 16 residues. V dropped 5 bases and J dropped 9 bases, with 26 bases sitting between them. The germline CDR1 and CDR2 sequences are MDHEN and SYDVKM. CDR3 bases: TGTGCCAGCAGTGGCCCGGACAGAAGGAACTGGAATCCGCAGTACTTC. Amino acid sequence: CASSGPDRRNWNPQYF.

The chain employs TRBV7-2 and TRBJ2-7; D is undetermined. The V end lost 5 bases, the J end lost 4 bases, and 12 bases lay between the germline ends. CDR1 and CDR2 from the germline V gene are SGHTA and FQGNSA. This CDR3 is 13 amino acids long. Written as DNA, the CDR3 is TGTGCCAGCAGCGCGCCCGGAGAGTACGAGCAGTACTTC. Its protein product is CASSAPGEYEQYF.

The chain couples TRBV5-4 to TRBJ1-1; weak D call: TRBD1 (6 bases). CDR3 length: 13 amino acids. Trimming left V 4 bases short and J 5 bases short, with 12 bases between. Germline V gene data show CDR1 as SGHNT and CDR2 as YYREEE (reference sequence). The DNA of the CDR3 is TGTGCCAGCAGCCCCTACGACAGGACTGAAGCTTTCTTT. The encoded protein is CASSPYDRTEAFF.

V gene TRBV30 combines with J gene TRBJ2-5; TRBD2 aligns across 10 bases. The V gene end was trimmed by 4 bases and the J gene end by 5 bases; junction bases not matched to a gene: 13. This CDR3 region has 16 residues. The germline V gene has CDR1 GTSNPN and CDR2 SVGIG (reference sequence). This CDR3 is CAWNPPLAGRRETQYF. The CDR3 nucleotides are TGTGCCTGGAATCCCCCACTAGCGGGACGGAGGGAGACCCAGTACTTC.

This chain uses TRBV5-4 with TRBJ1-2; TRBD1 matches 7 bases. CDR3 length: 14 residues. J gave up 4 bases and V 4 bases, and 7 bases lay outside the gene matches. The V gene's germline CDR1 is SGHNT and CDR2 YYREEE (reference sequence). In DNA, the CDR3 is TGTGCCAGCAGCGAACAAACAGGGGCCTATGGCTACACCTTC. Translation: CASSEQTGAYGYTF. Combining the CDR3 with reference TRBV5-4 and TRBJ1-2 gives the whole variable domain ETGVTQSPTHLIKTRGQQVTLRCSSQSGHNTVSWYQQALGQGPQFIFQYYREEENGRGNFPPRFSGLQFPNYSSELNVNALELDDSALYLCASSEQTGAYGYTFGSGTRLTVV.

The chain combines TRBV27 with TRBJ2-7; D unclear. The CDR3 loop spans 15 amino acids. CDR1 and CDR2 from the germline V gene are MNHEY and SMNVEV (reference sequence). V was clipped by 6 bases and J by 0 bases, with 15 bases between them. The CDR3 sequence: CASSPSPFASYEQYF. Here the CDR3 DNA reads TGTGCCAGCAGCCCGAGTCCCTTTGCCTCCTACGAGCAGTACTTC.

The chain couples TRBV5-4 to TRBJ2-7; no definite D call. Germline-derived CDR1 and CDR2 are SGHNT and YYREEE (reference sequence). This CDR3 is 14 amino acids long. The V end lost 4 bases, the J end lost 2 bases, and 13 bases lay between the germline ends. CDR3 protein: CASSTEDGAYEQYF. CDR3 DNA: TGTGCCAGCAGCACCGAGGACGGAGCCTACGAGCAGTACTTC.

The chain combines TRBV5-6 with TRBJ1-6; the D is unclear. The V gene lost 4 bases and the J gene lost 8 bases, with 16 bases spanning the gap. The CDR3 extends over 15 amino acids. Looked up from germline, CDR1 is SGHDT and CDR2 is YYEEEE. Here the CDR3 reads CASSREGLKDSPLHF. The CDR3 coding sequence is TGTGCCAGCAGCCGAGAGGGTCTGAAGGATTCACCCCTCCACTTT.

The chain uses TRBV28 and TRBJ2-1; weak D call: TRBD1 (6 bases). This CDR3 has 17 amino acids. Germline values: CDR1 MDHEN, CDR2 SYDVKM. V was trimmed by 4 bases and J by 8 bases, leaving 24 bases between them. CDR3 in amino acids: CASSSTGTLLNWDEQFF. The CDR3 bases are TGTGCCAGCAGTTCTACAGGGACCCTCCTTAACTGGGATGAGCAGTTCTTC.

This chain links TRBV27 with TRBJ2-1; 11 bases are a match to TRBD1. CDR3 length: 18 residues. Germline V gene sequence: CDR1 MNHEY, CDR2 SMNVEV (reference sequence). V shed 3 bases, J shed 3 bases, and the junction held 10 bases outside the gene matches. The CDR3 here is CASSFRRTGTGGYNEQFF. The CDR3 DNA is TGTGCCAGCAGTTTTCGCCGAACCGGGACAGGGGGCTACAATGAGCAGTTCTTC.

The genes are TRBV28 and TRBJ1-5; 12 bases align to TRBD1. The CDR3 loop spans 16 amino acids. The germline gives CDR1 MDHEN, CDR2 SYDVKM. Unmatched junction bases numbered 11, after V lost 8 bases and J lost 6 bases. The CDR3 loop reads CASSPRGQGAVQPQHF. In nucleotides, the CDR3 is TGTGCCAGCTCCCCCCGGGGACAGGGGGCTGTTCAGCCCCAGCATTTT.

The gene calls are TRBV27 and TRBJ1-1; D remains unclear. Germline V gene data show CDR1 as MNHEY and CDR2 as SMNVEV (reference sequence). The CDR3 has 16 amino acids. V lost 2 bases, J lost 4 bases, and 17 bases lay in between. CDR3 in amino acids: CASSLGEGLRSTEAFF. CDR3 nucleotides: TGTGCCAGCAGTTTAGGCGAGGGCCTGAGGAGCACTGAAGCTTTCTTT.